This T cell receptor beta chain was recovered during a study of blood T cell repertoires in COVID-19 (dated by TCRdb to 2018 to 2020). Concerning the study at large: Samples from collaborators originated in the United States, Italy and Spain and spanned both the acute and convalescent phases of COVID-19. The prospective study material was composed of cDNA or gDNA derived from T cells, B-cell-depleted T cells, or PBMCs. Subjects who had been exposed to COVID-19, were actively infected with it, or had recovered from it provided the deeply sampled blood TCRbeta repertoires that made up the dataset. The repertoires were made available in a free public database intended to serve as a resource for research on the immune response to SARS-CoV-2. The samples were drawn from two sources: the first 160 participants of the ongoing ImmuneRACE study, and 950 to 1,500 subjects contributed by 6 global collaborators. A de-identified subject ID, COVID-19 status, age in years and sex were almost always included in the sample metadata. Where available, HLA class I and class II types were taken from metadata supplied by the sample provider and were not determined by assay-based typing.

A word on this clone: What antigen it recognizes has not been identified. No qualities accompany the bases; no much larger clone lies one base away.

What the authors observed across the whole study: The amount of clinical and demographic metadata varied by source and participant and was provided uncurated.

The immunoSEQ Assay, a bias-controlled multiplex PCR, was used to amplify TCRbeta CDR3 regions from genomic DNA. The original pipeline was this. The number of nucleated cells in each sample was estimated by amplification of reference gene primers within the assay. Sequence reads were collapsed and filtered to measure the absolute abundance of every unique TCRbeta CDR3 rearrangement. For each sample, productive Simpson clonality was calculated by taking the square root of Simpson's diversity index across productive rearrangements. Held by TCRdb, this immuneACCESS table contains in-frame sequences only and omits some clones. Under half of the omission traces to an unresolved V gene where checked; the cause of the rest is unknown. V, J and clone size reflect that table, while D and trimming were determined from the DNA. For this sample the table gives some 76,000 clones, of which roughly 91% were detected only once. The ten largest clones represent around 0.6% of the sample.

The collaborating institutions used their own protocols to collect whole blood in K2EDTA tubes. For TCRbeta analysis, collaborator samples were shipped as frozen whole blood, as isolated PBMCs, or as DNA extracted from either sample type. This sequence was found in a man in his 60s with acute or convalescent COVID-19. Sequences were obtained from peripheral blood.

The CDR3 reads CASNPRGGSYEQYF. The sequence in DNA is TGTGCCAGTAACCCCCGCGGGGGATCCTACGAGCAGTACTTC. The chain joins TRBV19 to TRBJ2-7, with 7 junctional bases fitting TRBD2. V and J are trimmed by 7 bases and 1 base, and the gene matches miss 7 bases of the junction. The CDR3, from cysteine to phenylalanine, totals 14 residues. This entry keeps only the CDR3 DNA: 42 bases, framed from base 1. The germline V gene (reference sequence) sets CDR1 to LNHDA and CDR2 to SQIVND.